This T cell receptor (beta chain) was found in a study of post-analysis software for immune sequencing data. Study information: The disease courses spanned relapsing-remitting, secondary progressive and progressive-relapsing forms of multiple sclerosis.

Each TCR beta cDNA library carried unique molecular identifiers. One entry per CDR3 protein, called by TCRdb with MiXCR from the PCR reads. The sample records 750,000 to 900,000 distinct CDR3 sequences, about half being singletons. Findings and limits, study-wide: Same-batch samples co-clustered strongly by F measure. About 5 TRBV segments were significantly more frequent in patients than in controls. TRBV5-6, TRBV5-1 and TRBV20-1 were among these segments.

A note on this clonotype: No antigen is known for it.

Trimming shortened V by 2 bases and J by 7 bases, and 3 bases separated the two germline ends. CDR1 and CDR2 (germline): SQVTM, ANQGSEA. The CDR3 has 10 amino acids. Sequenced input: blood. The clonotype comes from a girl aged 5-17 years with multiple sclerosis. J is TRBJ2-1 and V is TRBV29-1; the D is unclear. CDR3 in DNA: TGCAGCGTTGAAAGGAATGAGCAGTTCTTC. Protein sequence: CSVERNEQFF.